This TCR beta chain came from a study of blood T cell repertoires in COVID-19. In the study overall: T cells, B-cell-depleted T cells, or PBMCs provided the cDNA or gDNA that served as material.

The Seattle patients joined while their infection was active and were tracked longitudinally afterward. V was cut by 8 bases and J by 2 bases, with 7 bases left in between. Per germline, CDR1 KGHDR and CDR2 SFDVKD. This CDR3 comprises 12 residues. Per the original methods: By means of reference gene primer amplification, nucleated cell counts were estimated. The protocol was immunoSEQ multiplex PCR, while the TCRdb copy is restricted to in-frame clones and leaves out a portion. V, J and clone size are taken as reported in that table, and D and trimming were inferred from the DNA itself. Of 200,000 to 250,000 clones in the sample, around 86% were seen once.

The sample taken for sequencing was peripheral blood. The clonotype comes from an elderly woman with COVID-19, enrolled during active disease. The rearrangement uses TRBV24-1 and TRBJ2-3; D ambiguous. CDR3 sequence reads: CATNDNTDTQYF. The CDR3 region has the DNA TGTGCCACCAACGACAACACAGATACGCAGTATTTT.